This T cell receptor beta chain was sequenced for a study of T cell clones after liver transplantation. Across the whole study: TCRbeta sequencing after a pre-transplant mixed lymphocyte reaction identified graft-donor-reactive clones, later tracked in post-transplant blood.

Trimming left V 3 bases short and J 4 bases short, with 9 bases between. This CDR3 is 13 amino acids long. Looked up from germline, CDR1 is SGHTA and CDR2 is FQGNSA. Libraries were prepared by immunoSEQ multiplex PCR; TCRdb keeps only in-frame clonotypes and omits some of them. The table lists 85,000 to 110,000 clones, roughly 80% of them singletons. Concerning this clone itself: Antigen: not known. Different DNA sequences within this sample yield the same CDR3.

Unstimulated PBMCs were sorted into CD3+CD4+ and CD3+CD8+ populations. Findings and limits, study-wide: Donor-reactive sequences fell more than third party-reactive ones, suggesting partial deletion. Conclusions were preliminary, with small, heterogeneous patient groups.

The sequences come from CD4+ T cells from blood, collected roughly 50 months after liver transplant. This chain joins TRBV7-2 and TRBJ2-5; tentative D call: TRBD2 (5 bases). The receptor was derived from a human patient who received a liver transplant. Some T cells may originate from the graft donor. As DNA, the CDR3 is TGTGCCAGCAGCTTGGGAGCTGGAGAGACCCAGTACTTC. Its protein product is CASSLGAGETQYF.